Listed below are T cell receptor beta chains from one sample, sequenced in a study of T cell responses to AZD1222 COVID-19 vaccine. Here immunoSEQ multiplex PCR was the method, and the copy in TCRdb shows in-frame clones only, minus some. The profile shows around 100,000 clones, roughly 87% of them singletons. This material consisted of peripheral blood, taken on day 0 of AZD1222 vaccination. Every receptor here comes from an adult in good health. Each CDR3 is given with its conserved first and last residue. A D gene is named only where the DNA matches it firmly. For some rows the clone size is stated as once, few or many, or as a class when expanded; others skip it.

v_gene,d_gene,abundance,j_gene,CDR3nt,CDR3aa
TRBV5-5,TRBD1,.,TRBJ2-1,TGTGCCAGCAGCCAACAGGGGCGTGAGCAGTTCTTC,CASSQQGREQFF
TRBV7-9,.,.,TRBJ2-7,TGTGCCAGCAGCTTAGTTACAGGGAGTAGTGAGCAGTACTTC,CASSLVTGSSEQYF
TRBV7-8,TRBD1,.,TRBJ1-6,TGTGCCAGCAGCTTACGGGGACAGGGGTGGGGTTATTCACCCCTCCACTTT,CASSLRGQGWGYSPLHF
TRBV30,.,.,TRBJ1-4,TGTGCCTGGAGTTGGGGTGCAACTAATGAAAAACTGTTTTTT,CAWSWGATNEKLFF
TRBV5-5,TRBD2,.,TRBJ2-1,TGTGCCAGCAGCATCGGGGGGATCTACAATGAGCAGTTCTTC,CASSIGGIYNEQFF
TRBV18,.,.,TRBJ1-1,TGTGCCAGCTCACCGATTGGGCTGAACACTGAAGCTTTCTTT,CASSPIGLNTEAFF
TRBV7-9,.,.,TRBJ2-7,TGTGCCAGCAGCTCAGCCGCCCCCGGCTACGAGCAGTACTTC,CASSSAAPGYEQYF
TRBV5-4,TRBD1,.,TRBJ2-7,TGTGCCAGCAGCTTAGGGACAGAGCCCTACGAGCAGTACTTC,CASSLGTEPYEQYF
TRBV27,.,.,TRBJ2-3,TGTGCCAGCAGTCGTGTGGGGGCCGGCACAGATACGCAGTATTTT,CASSRVGAGTDTQYF
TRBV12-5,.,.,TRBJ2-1,TGTGCTAGTGGGTACCCAGTCGGGACCACTACATGTGAGCAGTTCTTC,CASGYPVGTTTCEQFF
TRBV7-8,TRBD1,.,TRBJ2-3,TGTGCCAGCAGCTTATACAGGGGACCCACAGATACGCAGTATTTT,CASSLYRGPTDTQYF
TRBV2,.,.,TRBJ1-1,TGTGCCAGCAGTGTAACAGTGCGGGGCTCTGAAGCTTTCTTT,CASSVTVRGSEAFF
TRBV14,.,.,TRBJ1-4,TGTGCCAGCAGCCAAGGGGATGGGACTAATGAAAAACTGTTTTTT,CASSQGDGTNEKLFF
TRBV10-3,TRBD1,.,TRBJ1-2,TGTGCCATCAGTGAGAGGACAGGGGGGAACTATGGCTACACCTTC,CAISERTGGNYGYTF
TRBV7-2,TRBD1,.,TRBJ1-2,TGTGCCAGCAGCTTAGTAGTACCCCGAAAGGGGGCGAAGTATGGCTACACCTTC,CASSLVVPRKGAKYGYTF
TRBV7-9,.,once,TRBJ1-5,TGTGCCAGCAGCATCAGGGGTAGGACGGGCAATCAGCCCCAGCATTTT,CASSIRGRTGNQPQHF
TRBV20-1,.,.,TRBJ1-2,TGCAGTGCTAGTCTCCCAAGGAGTAACTATGGCTACACCTTC,CSASLPRSNYGYTF
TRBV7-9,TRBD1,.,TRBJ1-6,TGTGCCAGCAGCACGAATGACAGGGGTTCACCCCTCCACTTT,CASSTNDRGSPLHF
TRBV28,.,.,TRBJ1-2,TGTGCCAGCAGACCTAGGACCGGACCCTTTAGCTATGGCTACACCTTC,CASRPRTGPFSYGYTF
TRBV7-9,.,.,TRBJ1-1,TGTGCCAGCAGCTTAGCCGGCAGGAGAAACACTGAAGCTTTCTTT,CASSLAGRRNTEAFF
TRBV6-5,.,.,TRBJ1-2,TGTGCCAGCAGTCGCCGTGGGGTAGCTAACTATGGCTACACCTTC,CASSRRGVANYGYTF
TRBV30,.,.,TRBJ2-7,TGTGCCTGGAGTCCCGGATCGGTCTACGAGCAGTACTTC,CAWSPGSVYEQYF
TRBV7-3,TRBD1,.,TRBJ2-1,TGTGCCAGCAGCTCCCGGACAGGGGGGATCAATGAGCAGTTCTTC,CASSSRTGGINEQFF
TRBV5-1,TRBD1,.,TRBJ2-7,TGCGCCAGCAGCTTCGTGACAGGGAGCATAAGCTCCTACGAGCAGTACTTC,CASSFVTGSISSYEQYF
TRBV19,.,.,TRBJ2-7,TGTGCCAGTAGTATGGACCAGGCTTCCTACGAGCAGTACTTC,CASSMDQASYEQYF
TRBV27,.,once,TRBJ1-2,TGTGCCAGCAGTTTTATAGGGGCGATCGACTACACCTTC,CASSFIGAIDYTF
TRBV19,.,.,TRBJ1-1,TGTGCCAGTAGATGGGGGCCGGCTACTGAAGCTTTCTTT,CASRWGPATEAFF
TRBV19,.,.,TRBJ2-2,TGTGCCAGTAGTATAGAGGGGGTCACCGGGGAGCTGTTTTTT,CASSIEGVTGELFF
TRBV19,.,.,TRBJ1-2,TGTGCCTCTAGGGTAGGAGGGTCCGGGAACTATGGCTACACCTTC,CASRVGGSGNYGYTF
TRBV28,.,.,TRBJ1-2,TGTGCCAGTAAGACCGGGACAACTAACTATGGCTACACCTTC,CASKTGTTNYGYTF
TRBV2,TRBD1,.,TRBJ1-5,TGTGCCAGCGCTTGGGACAGGGAGGTTTCCCAGCCCCAGCATTTT,CASAWDREVSQPQHF
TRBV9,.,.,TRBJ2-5,TGTGCCAGCAGCGGAAAAGAGACCCAGTACTTC,CASSGKETQYF
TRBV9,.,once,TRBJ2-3,TGTGCCAGCACCAGACTGTTCGCGGCAGATACGCAGTATTTT,CASTRLFAADTQYF
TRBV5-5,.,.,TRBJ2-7,TGTGCCAGCAGCTTCCCGGGGGCGTACGAGCAGTACTTC,CASSFPGAYEQYF
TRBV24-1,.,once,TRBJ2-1,TGTGCCACCAGTGATCCAGGGGTCAATGAGCAGTTCTTC,CATSDPGVNEQFF
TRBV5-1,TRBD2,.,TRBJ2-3,TGCGCCAGCACCCTGGCGGGGGTGGGCCCAGATACGCAGTATTTT,CASTLAGVGPDTQYF
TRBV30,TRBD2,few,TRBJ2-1,TGTGCCTGGAGTGTACCGATAGGACTAGCGGGGGCAAATGAGCAGTTCTTC,CAWSVPIGLAGANEQFF
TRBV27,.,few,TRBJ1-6,TGTGCCAGCAGTTTACTTGTCTATAATTCACCCCTCCACTTT,CASSLLVYNSPLHF
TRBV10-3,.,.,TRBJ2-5,TGTGCCATCAGTTACTACCACGAAGAGACCCAGTACTTC,CAISYYHEETQYF
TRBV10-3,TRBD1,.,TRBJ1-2,TGTGCCATCAGTGGCTCACAGGGGAGGAACTATGGCTACACCTTC,CAISGSQGRNYGYTF
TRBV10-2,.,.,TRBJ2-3,TGCGCCAGCAGTGAGGGGCCCAGCTGGGGCACAGATACGCAGTATTTT,CASSEGPSWGTDTQYF
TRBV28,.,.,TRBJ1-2,TGTGCCAGCAGTCCGGGCACAGAAGAGGACTATGGCTACACCTTC,CASSPGTEEDYGYTF
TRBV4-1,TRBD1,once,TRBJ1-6,TGCGCCAGCAGCCAAGAGGACAGGGGTTGGAATTCACCCCTCCACTTT,CASSQEDRGWNSPLHF